A selection of T cell receptor beta chains follows, all from one sample in a study of blood T cell repertoires in COVID-19. The assay was immunoSEQ multiplex PCR, and TCRdb's table has in-frame clones only and misses some. The table lists more than 150,000 clones, over 75% of them singletons. Sequenced input: PBMCs or T cells enriched from blood (not recorded which). Receptor source: a man between 45 and 60 years old who had recovered from COVID-19. CDR3s include the opening cysteine and the closing phenylalanine or tryptophan. Each record gives: J gene, V gene, clone size, CDR3 protein. Some rows have no size entry. The others give once, few or many, or a class for an expanded clone.

J gene: TRBJ1-1
V gene: TRBV18
clone size: NA
CDR3 protein: CASSPGAATEAFF

J gene: TRBJ2-7
V gene: TRBV7-9
clone size: NA
CDR3 protein: CASSFGTGASYEQYF

J gene: TRBJ2-7
V gene: TRBV5-1
clone size: NA
CDR3 protein: CASRAGRGTATYEQYF

J gene: TRBJ2-2
V gene: TRBV30
clone size: NA
CDR3 protein: CAWRPGQGLLAGELFF

J gene: TRBJ2-1
V gene: TRBV4-1
clone size: NA
CDR3 protein: CASSQASVSYNEQFF

J gene: TRBJ2-1
V gene: TRBV5-1
clone size: NA
CDR3 protein: CASSLAVQVSQEQFF

J gene: TRBJ2-3
V gene: TRBV9
clone size: few
CDR3 protein: CASSVGSSIDTDTQYF

J gene: TRBJ2-7
V gene: TRBV4-1
clone size: NA
CDR3 protein: CASSPEDSYYEQYF

J gene: TRBJ2-1
V gene: TRBV2
clone size: NA
CDR3 protein: CASTPTGNEQFF

J gene: TRBJ2-2
V gene: TRBV5-4
clone size: NA
CDR3 protein: CASSLAVTSGDTGELFF

J gene: TRBJ1-1
V gene: TRBV29-1
clone size: NA
CDR3 protein: CTGHPTGGNTEAFF

J gene: TRBJ2-7
V gene: TRBV29-1
clone size: few
CDR3 protein: CSVEGTASEQYF

J gene: TRBJ1-1
V gene: TRBV7-2
clone size: NA
CDR3 protein: CASSLGSSRNTEAFF

J gene: TRBJ2-3
V gene: TRBV3-1/TRBV3-2
clone size: NA
CDR3 protein: CASSQDRVAGGFTDTQYF

J gene: TRBJ2-1
V gene: TRBV4-1
clone size: once
CDR3 protein: CASSPGGPRDNEQFF

J gene: TRBJ1-1
V gene: TRBV27
clone size: NA
CDR3 protein: CASTTGGMNTEAFF

J gene: TRBJ2-1
V gene: TRBV5-1
clone size: NA
CDR3 protein: CASSTQGSYNEQFF

J gene: TRBJ1-6
V gene: TRBV7-9
clone size: NA
CDR3 protein: CASSLSYSPLHF

J gene: TRBJ1-1
V gene: TRBV28
clone size: NA
CDR3 protein: CASSSGGAPEAFF

J gene: TRBJ2-1
V gene: TRBV11-2
clone size: NA
CDR3 protein: CASSLVTGLAGGEQFF

J gene: TRBJ2-1
V gene: TRBV6-4
clone size: NA
CDR3 protein: CASSDLGQGNEQFF

J gene: TRBJ1-1
V gene: TRBV30
clone size: NA
CDR3 protein: CAWKFGNTEAFF

J gene: TRBJ2-7
V gene: TRBV19
clone size: NA
CDR3 protein: CASSNGGYEQYF

J gene: TRBJ2-5
V gene: TRBV7-3
clone size: NA
CDR3 protein: CASSLGGSQETQYF

J gene: TRBJ2-7
V gene: TRBV11-2
clone size: NA
CDR3 protein: CASSLVGIYEQYF

J gene: TRBJ1-1
V gene: TRBV5-1
clone size: once
CDR3 protein: CASSPQQGEVTEAFF

J gene: TRBJ1-1
V gene: TRBV5-1
clone size: NA
CDR3 protein: CASTALNMNTEAFF

J gene: TRBJ2-5
V gene: TRBV3-1/TRBV3-2
clone size: NA
CDR3 protein: CASRKRPSGRQTQYF

J gene: TRBJ2-3
V gene: TRBV6-5
clone size: NA
CDR3 protein: CASSYDGGSTDTQYF

J gene: TRBJ1-1
V gene: TRBV19
clone size: NA
CDR3 protein: CASSIGDRGTEAFF

J gene: TRBJ1-2
V gene: TRBV12-3/TRBV12-4
clone size: NA
CDR3 protein: CASSLAYGYTF

J gene: TRBJ1-1
V gene: TRBV18
clone size: NA
CDR3 protein: CASSPTDTNTEAFF

J gene: TRBJ1-1
V gene: TRBV7-3
clone size: NA
CDR3 protein: CASSYQVNTEAFF

J gene: TRBJ1-2
V gene: TRBV9
clone size: NA
CDR3 protein: CASSVHPADGYTF

J gene: TRBJ2-1
V gene: TRBV19
clone size: few
CDR3 protein: CASSSSGTNEQFF

J gene: TRBJ1-2
V gene: TRBV12-3/TRBV12-4
clone size: NA
CDR3 protein: CASTPPANYGYTF

J gene: TRBJ1-6
V gene: TRBV11-1
clone size: NA
CDR3 protein: CASSPTEYNSPLHF

J gene: TRBJ1-4
V gene: TRBV27
clone size: NA
CDR3 protein: CASSWTGGNEKLFF

J gene: TRBJ2-6
V gene: TRBV2
clone size: once
CDR3 protein: CASSEKGMGLNSGANVLTF

J gene: TRBJ2-4
V gene: TRBV5-6
clone size: few
CDR3 protein: CASSSVAGLGNIQYF

J gene: TRBJ1-2
V gene: TRBV3-1/TRBV3-2
clone size: NA
CDR3 protein: CASSQDSAGWAGYTF

J gene: TRBJ2-1
V gene: TRBV14
clone size: NA
CDR3 protein: CASSRGGSYNEQFF

J gene: TRBJ2-2
V gene: TRBV6-5
clone size: NA
CDR3 protein: CASSNIQGPGELFF

J gene: TRBJ1-1
V gene: TRBV28
clone size: NA
CDR3 protein: CASSRGGSLEAFF

J gene: TRBJ2-7
V gene: TRBV28
clone size: NA
CDR3 protein: CASSPPPQGSTEQYF

J gene: TRBJ1-2
V gene: TRBV30
clone size: NA
CDR3 protein: CAWSETGVVIYGYTF

J gene: TRBJ1-5
V gene: TRBV7-2
clone size: NA
CDR3 protein: CASSLFGEPQHF

J gene: TRBJ1-3
V gene: TRBV10-1
clone size: NA
CDR3 protein: CASSGPNRDLSGNTIYF

J gene: TRBJ2-3
V gene: TRBV27
clone size: NA
CDR3 protein: CASSPRTGQVSRLAGYSDTQYF

J gene: TRBJ1-4
V gene: TRBV18
clone size: NA
CDR3 protein: CASSQAIRGEKLFF

J gene: TRBJ2-5
V gene: TRBV29-1
clone size: NA
CDR3 protein: CSVENSKDREETQYF

J gene: TRBJ2-2
V gene: TRBV9
clone size: NA
CDR3 protein: CASSERTGFAGELFF

J gene: TRBJ2-2
V gene: TRBV24-1
clone size: NA
CDR3 protein: CATSGTGKRTGELFF